This T cell receptor (beta chain) was captured in a study of blood T cell repertoires in COVID-19. Study background: Some COVID-19 samples were acute and others convalescent; all came from the United States, Italy and Spain. PBMCs, B-cell-depleted T cells, or T cells were the source of the cDNA or gDNA that made up the material.

Source study methods: Reference gene primer amplification gave estimated nucleated cell counts. Method: immunoSEQ multiplex PCR; TCRdb's copy keeps in-frame clones and lacks some. That table furnishes V, J and clone size, whereas the DNA furnished D and trimming. Of about 94,000 clones in the sample, about 80% were seen once. In germline, CDR1 is SNHLY, CDR2 FYNNEI. The CDR3 contains 13 residues. The V end lost 9 bases, the J end lost 5 bases, and 16 bases lay between the germline ends. This TCR derives from a human donor in a cohort sampled during active COVID-19. The sample comprised peripheral blood. V usage is TRBV2 and J usage is TRBJ1-1; D unclear. The CDR3 region has the DNA TGTGCCAGTCTTCTAGAGACGAGAACTGAAGCTTTCTTT. Its protein is CASLLETRTEAFF.